The source of this T cell receptor (beta chain) is a study of OX40 agonist ivuxolimab in advanced cancers. Study-level background: The costimulatory receptor OX40 (CD134) was targeted by ivuxolimab, a fully human IgG2 agonistic monoclonal antibody. Intravenous ivuxolimab was administered to patients every 2 weeks at six dose levels: 0.01, 0.1, 0.3, 1.5, 3 and 10 mg/kg. Of the roughly 53 patients in dose escalation, 19 had hepatocellular carcinoma, roughly 15 had melanoma, 9 had renal cell carcinoma and 9 had head and neck cancer. In the dose-escalation cohort, roughly 80% of patients were male, and the mean age was approximately 60 years, with a range of about 23 to 90. Prior anti-PD-1, anti-PD-L1 or anti-CTLA-4 therapy was permitted, and 30% to 45% of dose-escalation patients had received checkpoint inhibitors. Partial responses occurred in three dose-escalation patients: two with cutaneous melanoma and one with hepatocellular carcinoma. The point of sequencing TCRbeta in the periphery was to test whether ivuxolimab changed TCR sequence diversity and drove clonal T-cell expansion. The monotherapy dose-escalation portion (N of about 47 patients) of the phase I ivuxolimab trial is reported in the paper. What the work shows at the level of the full study, not this receptor alone: After ivuxolimab, more expanded clones were found on average in CD8+ T cells than in CD4+ T cells. At doses from 0.1 to 3.0 mg/kg, clonal expansion was seen in both CD4+ and CD8+ blood T cells between baseline and week 6. Low levels of normalized T-cell clonal expansion were also seen in some patients who did not respond. The antigen specificity of the peripheral T cells that underwent clonal expansion was not determined. Partial responders in the 0.1-3.0 mg/kg groups had among the lowest normalized peripheral clonal expansion, especially among CD8+ T cells.

A word on this clone: It has no known antigen specificity. No base qualities exist here, and no much larger clone lies one base off it.

Genomic DNA was isolated from the sorted cells so that the TCRbeta CDR3 region could be sequenced. The immunoSEQ Assay was used for sequencing of TCRbeta CDR3 regions. What TCRdb holds here is the immuneACCESS table cut down to in-frame rearrangements. Part of the clones is not present; checked against another copy, under half of the missing clones reflect an unresolved V gene, and the others are unexplained. The sample contains 80,000 or so clones, 75% to 90% of them found a single time. The ten top clones hold around 2.1% of the sample. Patients with autoimmune disease history or receiving systemic immunosuppression were excluded from the trial. Peripheral blood for TCR sequencing was collected from all dose cohorts at baseline, on cycle 4 day 1, and on cycle 7 day 1. The samples were drawn from a first-in-human, open-label, multicenter phase I dose-escalation trial of ivuxolimab. Adults with locally advanced or metastatic melanoma, renal cell, hepatocellular, or head and neck squamous cell carcinoma were enrolled in the trial. Before TCR sequencing, CD4+ T cells and CD8+ T cells were sorted from peripheral blood as separate populations.

This specimen was CD4+ or CD8+ T cells sorted from blood, taken in a trial of the OX40 agonist ivuxolimab. The source of this sequence is an adult with an advanced solid tumor such as melanoma, head and neck, liver or kidney cancer.

The CDR3 protein sequence reads: CASSVRGRDTEAFF. The DNA sequence is given as TGTGCCAGCAGCGTCAGGGGGAGAGACACTGAAGCTTTCTTT. Rearrangement joined TRBV9 to TRBJ1-1; TRBD1 fits 7 bases in the junction. From V the trimming removes 2 bases and from J it removes 3 bases, while the gene matches leave 4 bases of the junction unaccounted for. CDR1 SGDLS and CDR2 YYNGEE were looked up in the germline V gene. Inclusive of the bounding cysteine and phenylalanine, the CDR3 is 14 residues long. Solely the CDR3 DNA is kept, with 42 bases framed from the first base. Outside the CDR3, residues come from the reference TRBV9 and TRBJ1-1 proteins, so the full variable domain is: DSGVTQTPKHLITATGQRVTLRCSPRSGDLSVYWYQQSLDQGLQFLIQYYNGEERAKGNILERFSAQQFPDLHSELNLSSLELGDSALYFCASSVRGRDTEAFFGQGTRLTVV.